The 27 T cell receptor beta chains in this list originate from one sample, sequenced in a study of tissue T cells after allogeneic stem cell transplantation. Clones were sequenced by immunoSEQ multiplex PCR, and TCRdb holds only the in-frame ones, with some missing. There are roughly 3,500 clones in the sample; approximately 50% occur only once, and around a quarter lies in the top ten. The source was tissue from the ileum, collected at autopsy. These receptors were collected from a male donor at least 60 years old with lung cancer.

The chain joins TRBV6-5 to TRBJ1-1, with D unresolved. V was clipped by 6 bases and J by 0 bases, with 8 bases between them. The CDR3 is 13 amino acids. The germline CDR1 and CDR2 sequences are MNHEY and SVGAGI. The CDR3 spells CASRQHLNTEAFF. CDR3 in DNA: TGTGCCAGCAGGCAGCATTTGAACACTGAAGCTTTCTTT.

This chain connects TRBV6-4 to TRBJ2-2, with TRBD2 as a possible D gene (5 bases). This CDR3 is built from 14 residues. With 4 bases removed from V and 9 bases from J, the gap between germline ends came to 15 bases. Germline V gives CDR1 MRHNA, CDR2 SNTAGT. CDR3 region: CASSAREDGRELFF. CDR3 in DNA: TGTGCCAGCAGTGCCCGGGAAGACGGCCGGGAGCTGTTTTTT.

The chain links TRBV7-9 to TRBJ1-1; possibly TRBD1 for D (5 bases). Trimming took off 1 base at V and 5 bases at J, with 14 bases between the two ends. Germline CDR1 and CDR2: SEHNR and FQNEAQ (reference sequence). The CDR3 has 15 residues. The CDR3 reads CASSLGISQGTEAFF. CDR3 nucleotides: TGTGCCAGCAGCTTAGGGATTAGCCAGGGAACTGAAGCTTTCTTT.

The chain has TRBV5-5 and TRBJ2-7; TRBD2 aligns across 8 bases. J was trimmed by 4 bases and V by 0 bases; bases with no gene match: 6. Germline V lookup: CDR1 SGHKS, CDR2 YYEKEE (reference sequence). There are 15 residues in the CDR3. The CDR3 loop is CASSLVTSGGYEQYF. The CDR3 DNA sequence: TGTGCCAGCAGCTTGGTAACTAGCGGTGGTTACGAGCAGTACTTC.

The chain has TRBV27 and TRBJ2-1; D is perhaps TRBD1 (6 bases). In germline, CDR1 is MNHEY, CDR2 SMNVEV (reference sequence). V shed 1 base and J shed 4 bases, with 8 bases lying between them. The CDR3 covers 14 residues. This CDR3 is CASSLLDRYNEQFF. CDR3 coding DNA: TGTGCCAGCAGTTTATTGGACAGATACAATGAGCAGTTCTTC.

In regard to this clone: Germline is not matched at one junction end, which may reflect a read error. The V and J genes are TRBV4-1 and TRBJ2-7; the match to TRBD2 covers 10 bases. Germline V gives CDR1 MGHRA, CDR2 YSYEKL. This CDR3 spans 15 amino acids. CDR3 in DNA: TGCGCCAGCAGTCAAGCTAGCGGGAGTGTATACGAGCAGTACTTC. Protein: CASSQASGSVYEQYF.

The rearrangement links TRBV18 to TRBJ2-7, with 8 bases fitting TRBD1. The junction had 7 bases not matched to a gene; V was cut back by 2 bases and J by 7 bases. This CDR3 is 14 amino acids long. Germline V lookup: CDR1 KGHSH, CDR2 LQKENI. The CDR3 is CASSPGTGIREQYF. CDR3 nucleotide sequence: TGTGCCAGCTCACCAGGGACAGGAATAAGGGAGCAGTACTTC.

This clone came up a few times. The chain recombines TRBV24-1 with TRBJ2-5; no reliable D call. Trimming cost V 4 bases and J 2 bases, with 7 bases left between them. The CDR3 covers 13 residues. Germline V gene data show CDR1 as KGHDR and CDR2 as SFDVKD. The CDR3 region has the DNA TGTGCCACCAGTGAAGGGATGCAAGAGACCCAGTACTTC. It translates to CATSEGMQETQYF.

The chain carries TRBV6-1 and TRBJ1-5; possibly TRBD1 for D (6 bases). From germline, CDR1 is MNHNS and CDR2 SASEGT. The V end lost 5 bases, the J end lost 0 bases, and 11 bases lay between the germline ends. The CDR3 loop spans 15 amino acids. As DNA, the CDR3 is TGTGCCAGCAGTTCGGACAGCGATAGCAATCAGCCCCAGCATTTT. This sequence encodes CASSSDSDSNQPQHF.

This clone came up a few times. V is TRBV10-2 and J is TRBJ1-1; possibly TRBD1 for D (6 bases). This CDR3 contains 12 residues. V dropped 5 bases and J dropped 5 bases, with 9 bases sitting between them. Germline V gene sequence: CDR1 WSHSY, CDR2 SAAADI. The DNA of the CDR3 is TGCGCCAGCAGTCACAGGGAAACTGAAGCTTTCTTT. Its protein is CASSHRETEAFF.

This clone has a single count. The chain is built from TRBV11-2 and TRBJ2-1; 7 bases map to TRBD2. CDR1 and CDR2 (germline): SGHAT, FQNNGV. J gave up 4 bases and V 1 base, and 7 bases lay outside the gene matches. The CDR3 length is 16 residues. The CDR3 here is CASSLVGASGYNEQFF. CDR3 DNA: TGTGCCAGCAGCTTAGTAGGGGCTAGCGGTTACAATGAGCAGTTCTTC.

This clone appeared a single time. This CDR3 is CSVPRQGNEQFF. As DNA, the CDR3 is TGCAGCGTTCCCCGACAGGGGAATGAGCAGTTCTTC. The chain uses TRBV29-1 and TRBJ2-1; 8 positions match TRBD1. CDR1 is SQVTM, CDR2 ANQGSEA, per germline. With 5 bases clipped from V and 7 bases from J, the junction kept 4 bases outside the gene matches. This CDR3 has 12 amino acids.

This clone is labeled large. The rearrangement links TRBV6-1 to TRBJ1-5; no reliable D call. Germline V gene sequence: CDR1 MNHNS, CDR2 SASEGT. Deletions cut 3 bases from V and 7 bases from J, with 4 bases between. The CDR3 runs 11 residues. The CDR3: CASSDGQPQHF. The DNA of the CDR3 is TGTGCCAGCAGTGATGGGCAGCCCCAGCATTTT.

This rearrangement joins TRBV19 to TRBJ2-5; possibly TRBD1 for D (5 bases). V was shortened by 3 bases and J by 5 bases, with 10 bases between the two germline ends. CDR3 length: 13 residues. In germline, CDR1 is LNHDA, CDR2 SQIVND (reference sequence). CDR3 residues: CASSIGQMETQYF. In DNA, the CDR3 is TGTGCCAGTAGTATTGGACAAATGGAGACCCAGTACTTC.

The CDR3 sequence: CASGLVISGAGETQYF. The CDR3 DNA is TGTGCTAGTGGTTTGGTAATATCGGGGGCGGGAGAGACCCAGTACTTC. The genes are TRBV12-5 and TRBJ2-5; D might be TRBD1 or TRBD2, each matching 6 bases. Germline-derived CDR1 and CDR2 are LGHNT and FRNRAP. The CDR3 totals 16 residues. V was cut by 0 bases and J by 4 bases, with 15 bases left in between.

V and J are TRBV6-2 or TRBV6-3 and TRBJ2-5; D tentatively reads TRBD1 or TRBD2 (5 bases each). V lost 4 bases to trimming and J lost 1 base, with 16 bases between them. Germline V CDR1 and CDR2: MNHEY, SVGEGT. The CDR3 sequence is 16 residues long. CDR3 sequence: CASSLLGRRIQETQYF. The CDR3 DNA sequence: TGTGCCAGCAGTTTACTGGGACGGCGGATCCAAGAGACCCAGTACTTC.

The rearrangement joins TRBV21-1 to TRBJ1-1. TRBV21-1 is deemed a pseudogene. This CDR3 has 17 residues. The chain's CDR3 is CASNGFNNGISGTEAFF. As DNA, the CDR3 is TGTGCCAGCAACGGGTTTAACAACGGAATTAGCGGCACTGAAGCTTTCTTT.

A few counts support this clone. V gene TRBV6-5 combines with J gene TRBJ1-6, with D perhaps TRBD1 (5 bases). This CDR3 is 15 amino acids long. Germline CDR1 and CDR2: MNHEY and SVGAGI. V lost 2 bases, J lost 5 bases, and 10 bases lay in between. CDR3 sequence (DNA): TGTGCCAGCAGTTACGGGCAGGGCAATAATTCACCCCTCCACTTT. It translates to CASSYGQGNNSPLHF.

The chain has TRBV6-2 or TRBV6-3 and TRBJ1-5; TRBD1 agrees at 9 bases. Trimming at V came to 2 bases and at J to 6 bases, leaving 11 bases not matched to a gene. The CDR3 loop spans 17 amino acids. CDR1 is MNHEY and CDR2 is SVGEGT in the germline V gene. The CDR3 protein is CASSYEGTGRYVQPQHF. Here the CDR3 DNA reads TGTGCCAGCAGTTACGAGGGGACAGGGCGGTATGTTCAGCCCCAGCATTTT.

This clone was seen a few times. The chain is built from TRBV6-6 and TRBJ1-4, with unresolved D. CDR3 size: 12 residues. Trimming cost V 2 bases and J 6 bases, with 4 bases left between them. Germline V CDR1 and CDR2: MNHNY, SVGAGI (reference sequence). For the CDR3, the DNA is TGTGCCAGCAGTTACATGGATGAAAAACTGTTTTTT. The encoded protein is CASSYMDEKLFF.

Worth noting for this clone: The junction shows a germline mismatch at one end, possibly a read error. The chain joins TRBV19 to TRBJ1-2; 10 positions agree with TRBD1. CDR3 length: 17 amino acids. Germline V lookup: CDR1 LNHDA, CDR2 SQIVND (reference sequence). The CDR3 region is CASSPDFGTGDLYSYTF. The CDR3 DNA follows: TGTGCCAGTAGTCCGGACTTTGGGACAGGGGACCTCTATAGCTACACCTTC. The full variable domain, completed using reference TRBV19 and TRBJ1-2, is DGGITQSPKYLFRKEGQNVTLSCEQNLNHDAMYWYRQDPGQGLRLIYYSQIVNDFQKGDIAEGYSVSREKKESFPLTVTSAQKNPTAFYLCASSPDFGTGDLYSYTFGSGTRLTVV.

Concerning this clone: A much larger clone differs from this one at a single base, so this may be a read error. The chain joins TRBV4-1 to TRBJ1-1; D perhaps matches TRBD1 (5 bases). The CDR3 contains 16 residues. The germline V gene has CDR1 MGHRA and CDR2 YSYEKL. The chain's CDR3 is CARSRGWSGRDTEAFF. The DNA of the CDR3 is TGCGCCCGCAGCCGGGGGTGGTCAGGGAGGGACACTGAAGCTTTCTTT.

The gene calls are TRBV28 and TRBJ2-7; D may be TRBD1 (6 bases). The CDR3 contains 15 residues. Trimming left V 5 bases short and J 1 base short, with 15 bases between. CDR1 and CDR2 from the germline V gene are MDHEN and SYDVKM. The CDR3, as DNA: TGTGCCAGCAGTGCCACCTGGACAGCTTCCTACGAGCAGTACTTC. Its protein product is CASSATWTASYEQYF.

CDR3 residues: CASSPQTGGNGELFF. The CDR3 DNA follows: TGTGCCAGCAGTCCTCAGACAGGGGGCAACGGGGAGCTGTTTTTT. The V call is TRBV27, the J call TRBJ2-2, with 10 bases matching TRBD1. Per the germline V gene, CDR1 is MNHEY and CDR2 is SMNVEV (reference sequence). The CDR3 loop spans 15 amino acids. The V segment lost 5 bases and the J segment 7 bases; nucleotides outside the gene matches: 7.

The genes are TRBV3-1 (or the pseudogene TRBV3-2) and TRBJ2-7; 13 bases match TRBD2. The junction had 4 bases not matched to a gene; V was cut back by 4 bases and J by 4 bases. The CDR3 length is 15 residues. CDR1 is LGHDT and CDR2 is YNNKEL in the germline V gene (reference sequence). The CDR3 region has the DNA TGTGCCAGCAGCCCGACTAGCGGGGGGTATTACGAGCAGTACTTC. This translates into CASSPTSGGYYEQYF.

DNA for the CDR3: TGTGCCAGTAGTATACAGCGGACCAATGAGCAGTTCTTC. Encoded protein: CASSIQRTNEQFF. V is TRBV19 and J is TRBJ2-1; possibly TRBD2 for D (5 bases). CDR1 and CDR2 (germline): LNHDA, SQIVND (reference sequence). This CDR3 contains 13 residues. The V end was cut by 2 bases, the J end by 6 bases, with 8 bases between.

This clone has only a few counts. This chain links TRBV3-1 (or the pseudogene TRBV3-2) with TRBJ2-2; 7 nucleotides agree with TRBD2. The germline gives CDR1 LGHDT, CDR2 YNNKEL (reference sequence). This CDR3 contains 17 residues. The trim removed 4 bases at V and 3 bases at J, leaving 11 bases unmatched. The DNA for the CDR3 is TGTGCCAGCAGCCCCGGACCCAGGACTAGTTACACCGGGGAGCTGTTTTTT. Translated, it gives CASSPGPRTSYTGELFF.